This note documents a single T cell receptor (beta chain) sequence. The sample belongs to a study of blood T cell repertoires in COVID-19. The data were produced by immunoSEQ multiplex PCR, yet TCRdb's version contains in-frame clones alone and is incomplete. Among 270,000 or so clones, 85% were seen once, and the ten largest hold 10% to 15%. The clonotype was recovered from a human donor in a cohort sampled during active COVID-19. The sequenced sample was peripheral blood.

CDR3 in DNA: TGTGCCAGCTCACCAGGCCCAAATAGCAATCAGCCCCAGCATTTT. It yields the protein CASSPGPNSNQPQHF. The chain links TRBV18 to TRBJ1-5; D uncertain. Germline CDR1 and CDR2: KGHSH and LQKENI. The CDR3 consists of 15 residues. The V end lost 2 bases, the J end lost 0 bases, and 8 bases lay between the germline ends. Full variable domain (missing parts from reference TRBV18 and TRBJ1-5): NAGVMQNPRHLVRRRGQEARLRCSPMKGHSHVYWYRQLPEEGLKFMVYLQKENIIDESGMPKERFSAEFPKEGPSILRIQQVVRGDSAAYFCASSPGPNSNQPQHFGDGTRLSIL.